This TCR beta chain was retrieved from a study of blood T cell repertoires in COVID-19. The overall study: Researchers got acute and convalescent COVID-19 samples from the United States, Italy and Spain. T cells, B-cell-depleted T cells, or PBMCs supplied cDNA or gDNA.

Authors' data handling: Cell counts per sample came from amplifying reference gene primers. Clones were sequenced by immunoSEQ multiplex PCR, and TCRdb holds only the in-frame ones, with some missing. V and J calls and clone size come straight from that table; D and trimming were deduced from the DNA. Of 100,000 to 150,000 clones listed, roughly 90% are singletons. There are 15 residues in the CDR3. Germline lookup yields CDR1 SEHNR and CDR2 FQNEAQ (reference sequence). Trimming at V came to 5 bases and at J to 0 bases, leaving 3 bases not matched to a gene. The gene calls are TRBV7-9 and TRBJ2-5, with TRBD1 matching 10 bases. The receptor was derived from a woman aged 80 or over with acute or convalescent COVID-19. The sequenced sample consisted of peripheral blood. CDR3 residues: CASSPGQGYQETQYF. The CDR3 DNA reads TGTGCCAGCAGCCCGGGACAGGGGTACCAAGAGACCCAGTACTTC.